The present T cell receptor (beta chain) was sequenced within a study of CXCR3-negative and CXCR3-positive naive CD8 T cells. The naive CD8+ gate required CD45RO-CCR7+CD27+CD95- phenotype. All TRB cDNA libraries came from 5' RACE performed with UMI labels. TCRdb processed the 5' RACE reads again and assigns one entry to each CDR3 protein, with no DNA. This sample contains approximately 130,000 distinct CDR3 sequences. Study outcomes and limitations: Diversity ran similarly high across both naive subsets but far lower in memory CD8+ cells. Relative to CXCR3-negative naive cells, CXCR3-positive naive cells had more hydrophobic TRB CDR3s.

Regarding this clonotype: As yet, its antigen is unknown.

Germline values: CDR1 LNHDA, CDR2 SQIVND (reference sequence). CDR3 length equals 14 residues. The sequencing input was naive CXCR3+ CD8+ T cells from blood. Noted subset: CD45RO-CCR7+CD27+CD95- naive CD8+ T cells expressing CXCR3 (TNR3+). The sequence was obtained from a human donor in good health. Some clones in this sample may be carry-over from other donors' samples. The chain recombines TRBV19 with TRBJ2-1; absent DNA, TCRdb's TRBD1 call cannot be checked. The CDR3 protein is CASSTSGAYNEQFF.